These T cell receptor beta chains were read from a single sample in a study of cytomegalovirus exposure and HLA in healthy donors. TCRdb's table, derived via immunoSEQ multiplex PCR, lists solely in-frame clones and lacks some. The sample shows 150,000 to 200,000 clones, roughly 96% of them seen only once. Sequencing input: PBMCs. Receptors were obtained from a woman aged 18-30 years in good health and CMV-seronegative. Each CDR3 is given with its conserved first and last residue. D genes are given only for firm matches. Expanded clones get a size class; other rows say once, few or many, or leave the size out.

NA,TRBV6-1,TRBJ2-4,NA,CASTFGLAKNIQYF,TGTGCCAGCACCTTCGGTCTAGCCAAAAACATTCAGTACTTC
NA,TRBV7-9,TRBJ2-2,NA,CASTPQPFSTGELFF,TGTGCCAGCACTCCACAACCTTTCTCCACCGGGGAGCTGTTTTTT
TRBD2,TRBV30,TRBJ2-1,once,CAWSTGGTYNEQFF,TGTGCCTGGAGTACGGGGGGTACCTACAATGAGCAGTTCTTC
TRBD2,TRBV7-2,TRBJ2-3,NA,CASSPAGLAGGGDTQYF,TGTGCCAGCAGCCCCGCCGGACTAGCGGGGGGAGGTGATACGCAGTATTTT
TRBD1,TRBV9,TRBJ2-7,NA,CASSVGQGAYEQYF,TGTGCCAGCAGCGTCGGACAGGGGGCCTACGAGCAGTACTTC
TRBD1,TRBV6-5,TRBJ2-1,NA,CASSYTGQGADEQFF,TGTGCCAGCAGTTACACCGGACAGGGGGCCGATGAGCAGTTCTTC
TRBD1,TRBV6-5,TRBJ2-7,once,CASSQGAWSYEQYF,TGTGCCAGCAGCCAGGGGGCTTGGTCCTACGAGCAGTACTTC
NA,TRBV2,TRBJ2-7,NA,CASNWARGAYEQYF,TGTGCCAGCAACTGGGCCCGGGGAGCCTACGAGCAGTACTTC
TRBD1,TRBV25-1,TRBJ2-5,NA,CASSDPRDRGQETQYF,TGTGCCAGCAGTGACCCGCGGGACAGGGGACAAGAGACCCAGTACTTC
NA,TRBV18,TRBJ1-1,NA,CASSPSGNTEAFF,TGTGCCAGCTCACCCTCAGGGAACACTGAAGCTTTCTTT
NA,TRBV11-2,TRBJ1-2,NA,CASSSTGRGGFYGYTF,TGTGCCAGCAGCTCAACGGGGAGGGGGGGTTTCTATGGCTACACCTTC
TRBD1,TRBV18,TRBJ2-7,NA,CASSQGTGNYEQYF,TGTGCCAGCTCCCAAGGGACAGGGAACTACGAGCAGTACTTC
TRBD1,TRBV5-4,TRBJ2-7,NA,CASSPGTGGTYEQYF,TGTGCCAGCAGCCCCGGGACAGGGGGGACCTACGAGCAGTACTTC
TRBD1,TRBV4-3,TRBJ1-2,NA,CASSRFPGQGDYGYTF,TGCGCCAGCAGCCGATTCCCGGGACAGGGGGACTATGGCTACACCTTC
NA,TRBV5-1,TRBJ1-6,NA,CASSFRSGDWNSPLHF,TGCGCCAGCAGCTTCCGGTCAGGGGATTGGAATTCACCCCTCCACTTT
NA,TRBV6-1,TRBJ2-7,NA,CASSEPNSGSYEQYF,TGTGCCAGCAGTGAACCCAATAGCGGCTCCTACGAGCAGTACTTC
TRBD1,TRBV6-4,TRBJ2-3,NA,CASSPGTGEADTQYF,TGTGCCAGCAGTCCCGGGACAGGGGAGGCAGATACGCAGTATTTT
NA,TRBV7-3,TRBJ2-7,NA,CASSQAQGNEQYF,TGTGCCAGCAGCCAAGCCCAGGGCAACGAGCAGTACTTC
NA,TRBV6-6,TRBJ1-4,NA,CASSRGSATNEKLFF,TGTGCCAGCAGCCGGGGTTCTGCAACTAATGAAAAACTGTTTTTT
TRBD1,TRBV7-2,TRBJ2-3,NA,CASSLGVDRVTDTQYF,TGTGCCAGCAGCTTAGGCGTAGACAGGGTAACCGATACGCAGTATTTT
NA,TRBV18,TRBJ1-1,NA,CASSPGQNTEAFF,TGTGCCAGCTCACCCGGACAGAACACTGAAGCTTTCTTT
TRBD2,TRBV7-9,TRBJ2-7,NA,CASSTGSGTYEQYF,TGTGCCAGCAGTACAGGCAGCGGGACCTACGAGCAGTACTTC
TRBD2,TRBV5-1,TRBJ2-1,NA,CASSLMSGGANEQFF,TGCGCCAGCAGCTTGATGAGCGGGGGGGCTAATGAGCAGTTCTTC
NA,TRBV7-9,TRBJ1-5,NA,CASSLGAGGGNQPQHF,TGTGCCAGCAGCTTAGGGGCCGGGGGTGGCAATCAGCCCCAGCATTTT
TRBD1,TRBV5-1,TRBJ1-4,NA,CASSLGTGANEKLFF,TGCGCCAGCAGCTTGGGGACAGGGGCTAATGAAAAACTGTTTTTT
NA,TRBV14,TRBJ1-1,NA,CASSHWTVENTEAFF,TGTGCCAGCAGCCATTGGACAGTTGAGAACACTGAAGCTTTCTTT
NA,TRBV9,TRBJ1-5,NA,CASSVGQSNQPQHF,TGTGCCAGCAGCGTAGGACAGAGCAATCAGCCCCAGCATTTT
NA,TRBV6-1,TRBJ2-1,once,CASSDGGVNEQFF,TGTGCCAGCAGTGATGGCGGGGTGAATGAGCAGTTCTTC
NA,TRBV30,TRBJ1-2,NA,CAWRFPGVNGYTF,TGTGCCTGGAGATTTCCAGGGGTAAATGGCTACACCTTC
TRBD1,TRBV6-5,TRBJ2-2,NA,CASSYRHTGGSGELFF,TGTGCCAGCAGTTACCGGCACACAGGGGGGAGCGGGGAGCTGTTTTTT
TRBD1,TRBV30,TRBJ1-4,NA,CAWSERRGPGEKLFF,TGTGCCTGGAGTGAAAGAAGGGGGCCGGGTGAAAAACTGTTTTTT
NA,TRBV18,TRBJ2-5,NA,CASSPGAQETQYF,TGTGCCAGCTCACCAGGGGCCCAAGAGACCCAGTACTTC
NA,TRBV6-1,TRBJ1-3,NA,CASRATGLSGNTIYF,TGTGCCAGCAGAGCGACAGGTCTCTCTGGAAACACCATATATTTT
TRBD1,TRBV7-9,TRBJ1-3,NA,CASRTIQGASGNTIYF,TGTGCCAGCAGAACGATACAGGGGGCTTCTGGAAACACCATATATTTT
NA,TRBV6-5,TRBJ2-7,NA,CASSKNTGPSYF,TGTGCCAGCAGTAAAAATACAGGGCCCTCGTACTTC
NA,TRBV5-6,TRBJ2-7,NA,CASSFNIQGYEQYF,TGTGCCAGCAGCTTTAACATACAGGGTTACGAGCAGTACTTC
NA,TRBV14,TRBJ1-1,NA,CASSQDATYMNTEAFF,TGTGCCAGCAGCCAAGACGCCACCTATATGAACACTGAAGCTTTCTTT
NA,TRBV7-8,TRBJ2-2,NA,CASSFGETGELFF,TGTGCCAGCAGCTTTGGGGAGACCGGGGAGCTGTTTTTT
TRBD1,TRBV30,TRBJ1-2,NA,CAWEGTAYNYGYTF,TGTGCCTGGGAAGGGACAGCTTATAACTATGGCTACACCTTC
TRBD1,TRBV10-3,TRBJ1-1,NA,CAINDRVRTEAFF,TGTGCCATCAACGACAGGGTTCGGACTGAAGCTTTCTTT
TRBD2,TRBV19,TRBJ2-7,NA,CASRGPSSGGPTYEQYF,TGTGCCAGTAGGGGGCCCAGCAGCGGGGGGCCGACCTACGAGCAGTACTTC
TRBD1,TRBV18,TRBJ1-5,NA,CASSPPGTGVSNQPQHF,TGTGCCAGCTCACCTCCCGGGACAGGTGTTAGCAATCAGCCCCAGCATTTT
TRBD1,TRBV14,TRBJ1-2,once,CASSQAGTGGRSGYTF,TGTGCCAGCAGCCAAGCCGGGACAGGGGGAAGGAGTGGCTACACCTTC
NA,TRBV5-5,TRBJ2-7,NA,CASSFYRDEQYF,TGTGCCAGCAGCTTCTACAGGGACGAGCAGTACTTC
NA,TRBV6-5,TRBJ1-1,NA,CASRLNELNTEAFF,TGTGCCAGCAGACTTAACGAGCTGAACACTGAAGCTTTCTTT
NA,TRBV7-6,TRBJ2-5,NA,CASSLGLETQYF,TGTGCCAGCAGCTTAGGACTAGAGACCCAGTACTTC
NA,TRBV6-5,TRBJ2-7,NA,CASSKGVNYEQYF,TGTGCCAGCAGTAAGGGGGTCAACTACGAGCAGTACTTC
NA,TRBV7-9,TRBJ2-7,NA,CASSPGTFSYEQYF,TGTGCCAGCAGCCCCGGGACATTCTCCTACGAGCAGTACTTC
TRBD1,TRBV5-1,TRBJ2-7,NA,CASSYTGTALYEQYF,TGCGCCAGCAGCTATACCGGGACAGCTCTCTACGAGCAGTACTTC
NA,TRBV7-6,TRBJ2-3,NA,CASSLVLGGGGGDTQYF,TGTGCCAGCAGCTTAGTCCTGGGGGGGGGCGGTGGAGATACGCAGTATTTT
NA,TRBV5-1,TRBJ2-1,NA,CASSTGGGNNEQFF,TGCGCCAGCAGCACGGGTGGGGGGAACAATGAGCAGTTCTTC
NA,TRBV6-5,TRBJ1-3,NA,CASSYAGTGNTIYF,TGTGCCAGCAGTTATGCGGGGACTGGAAACACCATATATTTT